A selection of T cell receptor beta chains follows, all from one sample in a study of T cell responses to AZD1222 COVID-19 vaccine. TCRdb's table, derived via immunoSEQ multiplex PCR, lists solely in-frame clones and lacks some. The sample has 75,000 to 100,000 clones; 90% are singletons. The sample was peripheral blood, taken on day 0 of AZD1222 vaccination. These receptors all stem from an adult in good health. The CDR3 runs from the conserved cysteine through the conserved F or W. Each record gives: D gene, J gene, clone size, V gene, CDR3 protein, CDR3 DNA. D genes are given only for firm matches. Size is omitted from some rows. Given values are once, few, many or a class for expanded clones.

- | TRBJ2-3 | - | TRBV9 | CASSPNTNTQYF | TGTGCCAGCAGCCCGAACACGAATACGCAGTATTTT
- | TRBJ1-2 | - | TRBV4-1 | CASSQLNRDNYGYTF | TGCGCCAGCAGCCAGTTGAACAGGGATAACTATGGCTACACCTTC
TRBD2 | TRBJ2-2 | - | TRBV4-1 | CASRIAGGRDTGELFF | TGCGCCAGCAGAATAGCGGGCGGGAGGGACACCGGGGAGCTGTTTTTT
TRBD1 | TRBJ1-1 | - | TRBV3-1/TRBV3-2 | CASSQEGGGGTEAFF | TGTGCCAGCAGCCAAGAAGGGGGCGGTGGCACTGAAGCTTTCTTT
- | TRBJ1-1 | - | TRBV5-4 | CASSYSSGHGNTEAFF | TGTGCCAGCAGTTACTCATCGGGGCATGGGAACACTGAAGCTTTCTTT
TRBD2 | TRBJ2-3 | few | TRBV7-3 | CASSLSSGGLTDTQYF | TGTGCCAGCAGCTTAAGTTCGGGGGGGCTAACAGATACGCAGTATTTT
- | TRBJ2-2 | - | TRBV7-3 | CASSFNSPGNTGELFF | TGTGCCAGCAGCTTTAACAGCCCGGGGAACACCGGGGAGCTGTTTTTT
- | TRBJ2-2 | - | TRBV6-2/TRBV6-3 | CASSYPGVGELFF | TGTGCCAGCAGTTACCCCGGGGTGGGGGAGCTGTTTTTT
- | TRBJ2-3 | - | TRBV14 | CASSQGVLASTDTQYF | TGTGCCAGCAGCCAAGGGGTTCTAGCAAGCACAGATACGCAGTATTTT
TRBD1 | TRBJ1-3 | - | TRBV7-9 | CASRLITGAGNTIYF | TGTGCCAGCAGGCTTATTACAGGGGCTGGAAACACCATATATTTT
- | TRBJ1-2 | - | TRBV9 | CASSEFDWDGYTF | TGTGCCAGCAGCGAATTCGACTGGGATGGCTACACCTTC
- | TRBJ1-5 | - | TRBV19 | CASSSPRWRQINQPQHF | TGTGCCAGTAGTTCCCCAAGGTGGAGACAGATTAATCAGCCCCAGCATTTT
- | TRBJ2-3 | - | TRBV5-1 | CASSFGWQSTDTQYF | TGCGCCAGCAGCTTTGGTTGGCAGAGCACAGATACGCAGTATTTT
TRBD1 | TRBJ1-2 | - | TRBV6-5 | CASSDRTGIGGYTF | TGTGCCAGCAGCGACCGGACAGGGATCGGTGGCTACACCTTC
- | TRBJ1-1 | - | TRBV2 | CASSDPGEPIEAFF | TGTGCCAGCAGTGACCCAGGAGAACCTATTGAAGCTTTCTTT
TRBD1 | TRBJ2-3 | - | TRBV10-3 | CAISESQGAVDTQYF | TGTGCCATCAGTGAGTCCCAGGGGGCGGTAGATACGCAGTATTTT
- | TRBJ1-2 | once | TRBV7-9 | CASSLQGPYGYTF | TGTGCCAGCAGCTTACAGGGACCCTATGGCTACACCTTC
- | TRBJ2-7 | few | TRBV19 | CAFFPLGQYF | TGTGCCTTTTTTCCGCTAGGGCAGTACTTC
- | TRBJ1-2 | - | TRBV12-3/TRBV12-4 | CASSLRLMGGYTF | TGTGCCAGCAGTTTACGGCTCATGGGCGGCTACACCTTC
TRBD2 | TRBJ2-1 | - | TRBV3-1/TRBV3-2 | CASRPRLAGPPYEQFF | TGTGCCAGCAGACCGAGACTAGCGGGGCCCCCTTATGAGCAGTTCTTC
- | TRBJ1-2 | - | TRBV6-1 | CASSEGLIRDYGYTF | TGTGCCAGCAGTGAAGGGTTAATAAGGGACTATGGCTACACCTTC
- | TRBJ2-3 | - | TRBV2 | CASNDDGSTDTQYF | TGTGCCAGCAACGACGATGGGAGCACAGATACGCAGTATTTT
- | TRBJ2-7 | - | TRBV5-4 | CASSPLMEGSYEQYF | TGTGCCAGCAGCCCGCTAATGGAGGGATCGTACGAGCAGTACTTC
TRBD1 | TRBJ1-1 | - | TRBV4-1 | CASSPQGRTGLRGKSQAFF | TGCGCCAGCAGCCCCCAGGGAAGGACAGGGCTACGGGGGAAATCCCAAGCTTTCTTT
TRBD1 | TRBJ1-6 | few | TRBV7-3 | CASSLRGGGGAENSPLHF | TGTGCCAGCAGCTTAAGAGGGGGCGGAGGGGCGGAAAATTCACCCCTCCACTTT
- | TRBJ2-1 | - | TRBV7-3 | CASSRDVDNEQFF | TGTGCCAGCAGCCGGGACGTCGACAATGAGCAGTTCTTC
TRBD1 | TRBJ1-1 | once | TRBV7-6 | CASSLALGQGVGRPEAFF | TGTGCCAGCAGCTTAGCGCTGGGACAGGGGGTAGGGAGGCCTGAAGCTTTCTTT
- | TRBJ2-1 | - | TRBV27 | CASSSPRSARSGNEQFF | TGTGCCAGCAGTTCACCTCGGTCAGCACGATCGGGTAATGAGCAGTTCTTC
TRBD1 | TRBJ2-3 | - | TRBV11-3 | CASSPDRGLTDTQYF | TGTGCCAGCAGCCCGGACAGGGGATTGACAGATACGCAGTATTTT
- | TRBJ2-7 | once | TRBV5-4 | CASSSFGNAQYF | TGTGCCAGCAGCTCCTTTGGGAATGCGCAGTACTTC
- | TRBJ1-2 | - | TRBV29-1 | CSVGKEVNYGYTF | TGCAGCGTTGGGAAGGAGGTCAACTATGGCTACACCTTC
- | TRBJ2-7 | - | TRBV7-2 | CASSLVVSSEPYEQYF | TGTGCCAGCAGCTTAGTTGTTTCTTCGGAACCCTACGAGCAGTACTTC
- | TRBJ2-7 | - | TRBV6-5 | CASRQEGGPTYEQYF | TGTGCCAGCCGTCAGGAGGGGGGGCCGACCTACGAGCAGTACTTC
- | TRBJ2-2 | - | TRBV30 | CASEGGVTGELFF | TGTGCCTCCGAAGGTGGAGTTACCGGGGAGCTGTTTTTT
TRBD1 | TRBJ1-3 | - | TRBV2 | CAIEPTGVGNTIYF | TGTGCCATTGAACCAACAGGGGTTGGAAACACCATATATTTT
- | TRBJ1-2 | - | TRBV14 | CASSQRVDSEVSINYGYTF | TGTGCCAGCAGCCAACGAGTTGACAGTGAGGTTAGTATTAACTATGGCTACACCTTC
- | TRBJ1-1 | - | TRBV6-1 | CASSEGTEAFF | TGTGCCAGCAGTGAGGGTACTGAAGCTTTCTTT
- | TRBJ2-7 | - | TRBV18 | CASSPAGEKGSYEQYF | TGTGCCAGCTCACCGGCCGGAGAAAAGGGCTCCTACGAGCAGTACTTC
TRBD1 | TRBJ1-3 | once | TRBV18 | CASSPGTAGNTIYF | TGTGCCAGCTCACCAGGGACAGCCGGAAACACCATATATTTT
- | TRBJ1-2 | few | TRBV5-1 | CASSLATDYGYTF | TGCGCCAGCAGCTTGGCTACGGATTATGGCTACACCTTC
- | TRBJ2-3 | once | TRBV5-1 | CASSPTLDTQYF | TGCGCCAGCAGCCCCACCCTTGATACGCAGTATTTT
- | TRBJ2-2 | - | TRBV4-3 | CASSQDEELYTGELFF | TGCGCCAGCAGCCAAGATGAGGAGCTGTACACCGGGGAGCTGTTTTTT
- | TRBJ2-2 | - | TRBV7-3 | CASSSITGELFF | TGTGCCAGCAGCTCGATCACCGGGGAGCTGTTTTTT
TRBD1 | TRBJ1-2 | few | TRBV6-5 | CASSPGTGVYGYTF | TGTGCCAGCAGTCCCGGGACAGGGGTTTATGGCTACACCTTC
- | TRBJ1-3 | - | TRBV7-3 | CASSTTPGNTIYF | TGTGCCAGCAGCACAACGCCCGGAAACACCATATATTTT
- | TRBJ1-3 | - | TRBV12-5 | CASMILPGNTIYF | TGTGCTAGTATGATACTACCTGGAAACACCATATATTTT
TRBD1 | TRBJ1-3 | few | TRBV5-1 | CASSAGQGRNTIYF | TGCGCCAGCAGCGCGGGACAGGGAAGAAACACCATATATTTT
- | TRBJ2-2 | once | TRBV27 | CASSLSWGFTGELFF | TGTGCCAGCAGTCTCAGTTGGGGGTTCACCGGGGAGCTGTTTTTT
- | TRBJ2-1 | - | TRBV6-2/TRBV6-3 | CASSRRGALGSYNEQFF | TGTGCCAGCAGCCGGAGGGGGGCCTTGGGGTCCTACAATGAGCAGTTCTTC
TRBD2 | TRBJ2-1 | - | TRBV7-3 | CASSPRISGGAGEQFF | TGTGCCAGCAGCCCCCGAATTAGCGGGGGGGCTGGTGAGCAGTTCTTC
- | TRBJ1-6 | - | TRBV5-6 | CASSLRGGHSPLHF | TGTGCCAGCAGCTTGCGGGGGGGGCACTCACCCCTCCACTTT
- | TRBJ1-2 | - | TRBV5-1 | CASSEGHFLGYTF | TGCGCCAGCAGCGAGGGACATTTCCTTGGCTACACCTTC
- | TRBJ2-7 | - | TRBV7-9 | CASSPRGRSYEQYF | TGTGCCAGCAGCCCCCGTGGCAGATCCTACGAGCAGTACTTC
TRBD2 | TRBJ2-5 | - | TRBV11-2 | CASSLALAGGQETQYF | TGTGCCAGCAGCTTAGCTCTAGCGGGGGGACAAGAGACCCAGTACTTC